The 30 T cell receptor beta chains presented below share a single source sample, sequenced in a study of graft-versus-host responses after intestinal transplantation. Their specific antigens are unknown. Only in-frame clones appear in the TCRdb table, and some are missing; sequencing was by immunoSEQ multiplex PCR. Of about 110,000 clones in the sample, roughly 93% are singletons; the top ten hold 1% to 1.5%. The sequenced sample was unstimulated CD8+ T cells sorted from spleen or lymph node cells, obtained before transplant. All receptors come from a human donor who was the organ donor for an intestinal transplant.

The J gene is TRBJ2-7, the V gene TRBV5-6; TRBD1 aligns across 9 bases. Germline V gene data show CDR1 as SGHDT and CDR2 as YYEEEE. CDR3 length: 15 amino acids. Germline trimming cut 5 bases from V and 4 bases from J; bases unmatched to any gene: 10. Here the CDR3 reads CASRPTGTGPYEQYF. The CDR3, as DNA: TGTGCCAGCAGACCAACCGGGACAGGGCCATACGAGCAGTACTTC.

The J gene is TRBJ1-4, the V gene TRBV27, with a tentative D call TRBD1 (5 bases). The CDR3 contains 15 residues. The germline V and J ends were trimmed by 2 bases and 8 bases, with 15 bases remaining between them. CDR1 MNHEY and CDR2 SMNVEV come from the germline V gene (reference sequence). CDR3 nucleotides: TGTGCCAGCAGTTTAATATGGGACCCTGGGGAAAAACTGTTTTTT. It encodes CASSLIWDPGEKLFF.

This chain joins TRBV28 and TRBJ2-5; D possibly uses TRBD1 or TRBD2 (5 bases each). Looked up from germline, CDR1 is MDHEN and CDR2 is SYDVKM. CDR3 size: 15 residues. Trimming cost V 5 bases and J 1 base, with 14 bases left between them. CDR3 coding DNA: TGTGCCAGCAGTCCCCTATGGGGGATCCAAGAGACCCAGTACTTC. The encoded protein is CASSPLWGIQETQYF.

As regards this clone: Other DNA sequences in this sample translate to the same CDR3. The chain combines TRBV9 with TRBJ2-5; a weak D match, TRBD1 (5 bases). Per germline, CDR1 SGDLS and CDR2 YYNGEE. Trimming cost V 0 bases and J 5 bases, with 5 bases left between them. The CDR3 contains 12 residues. The CDR3 DNA is TGTGCCAGCAGCGTAGCAGGGGAGACCCAGTACTTC. Translation: CASSVAGETQYF.

CDR3: CASSVSLAGGQDTQYF. CDR3 nucleotides: TGTGCCAGCAGCGTCTCCCTAGCGGGAGGACAAGATACGCAGTATTTT. The chain is built from TRBV7-9 and TRBJ2-3, with 11 positions matching TRBD2. V lost 5 bases, J lost 5 bases, and 9 bases stayed unmatched. The CDR3 has 16 residues. Germline V gives CDR1 SEHNR, CDR2 FQNEAQ (reference sequence).

This rearrangement joins TRBV7-9 to TRBJ2-4; TRBD1 aligns across 9 bases. This CDR3 comprises 14 residues. Germline-derived CDR1 and CDR2 are SEHNR and FQNEAQ (reference sequence). Unmatched junction bases numbered 0, after V lost 3 bases and J lost 3 bases. CDR3 amino acids: CASSLTGGKNIQYF. DNA for the CDR3: TGTGCCAGCAGCTTGACAGGGGGCAAAAACATTCAGTACTTC.

The chain couples TRBV6-1 to TRBJ1-1; possibly TRBD1 for D (5 bases). The V gene lost 6 bases and the J gene lost 3 bases, with 17 bases spanning the gap. The germline V gene encodes CDR1 MNHNS and CDR2 SASEGT. The CDR3 has 15 residues. The CDR3 DNA reads TGTGCCAGCAGAGAGGGGACCGGTTGGGACACTGAAGCTTTCTTT. Protein product: CASREGTGWDTEAFF.

This chain uses TRBV27 with TRBJ2-5, with no clear D. The CDR3 loop spans 12 amino acids. Germline CDR1 MNHEY, CDR2 SMNVEV (reference sequence). Trimming removed 4 bases at V and 9 bases at J, with 12 bases between. The CDR3 nucleotides are TGTGCCAGCAGTTCTCGGCCGGGTCCCCAGTACTTC. Protein sequence: CASSSRPGPQYF.

The V call is TRBV7-8, the J call TRBJ2-1; tentative D call: TRBD2 (5 bases). This CDR3 has 15 residues. Trimming shortened V by 5 bases and J by 6 bases, and 17 bases separated the two germline ends. Germline V CDR1 and CDR2: SGHVS, FQNEAQ. CDR3 nucleotides: TGTGCCAGCAGCCTCAGTTTGGACTCGTTCAATGAGCAGTTCTTC. Its translation is CASSLSLDSFNEQFF.

This chain connects TRBV7-2 to TRBJ2-1; 10 positions agree with TRBD2. The V segment lost 5 bases and the J segment 4 bases; nucleotides outside the gene matches: 11. The CDR3 runs to 17 residues. Germline V gene sequence: CDR1 SGHTA, CDR2 FQGNSA. The CDR3 spells CASSAASGRAEYNEQFF. The CDR3 region has the DNA TGTGCCAGCAGCGCCGCTAGCGGGAGAGCAGAGTACAATGAGCAGTTCTTC.

J is TRBJ1-1 and V is TRBV7-9; TRBD1 matches at 7 bases. Trimming at V came to 5 bases and at J to 4 bases, leaving 19 bases not matched to a gene. From germline, CDR1 is SEHNR and CDR2 FQNEAQ (reference sequence). The CDR3 totals 18 residues. The CDR3 bases are TGTGCCAGCAGCCCCCCTGGGGCAGGGGGGCGTCTGGGCACTGAAGCTTTCTTT. As protein: CASSPPGAGGRLGTEAFF. The full variable domain, completed using reference TRBV7-9 and TRBJ1-1, is DTGVSQNPRHKITKRGQNVTFRCDPISEHNRLYWYRQTLGQGPEFLTYFQNEAQLEKSRLLSDRFSAERPKGSFSTLEIQRTEQGDSAMYLCASSPPGAGGRLGTEAFFGQGTRLTVV.

V and J are TRBV13 and TRBJ2-5; D may be TRBD1 or TRBD2 (5 bases each). The CDR3 spans 13 residues. Per the germline V gene, CDR1 is PRHDT and CDR2 is FYEKMQ (reference sequence). V was shortened by 3 bases and J by 4 bases, with 9 bases between the two germline ends. This CDR3 reads CASSLIGGETQYF. DNA of the CDR3: TGTGCCAGCAGCTTGATTGGGGGAGAGACCCAGTACTTC.

J is TRBJ2-2 and V is TRBV4-1; D unresolved. V was shortened by 0 bases and J by 3 bases, with 8 bases between the two germline ends. The CDR3 spans 15 residues. Germline lookup yields CDR1 MGHRA and CDR2 YSYEKL. For the CDR3, the DNA is TGCGCCAGCAGCCAAGAACCCGTCGACACCGGGGAGCTGTTTTTT. This sequence encodes CASSQEPVDTGELFF.

The rearrangement links TRBV5-4 to TRBJ2-3; a possible D gene is TRBD2 (5 bases). CDR1 and CDR2 from the germline V gene are SGHNT and YYREEE (reference sequence). CDR3 length: 13 amino acids. The ends were cut back, 5 bases at V and 0 bases at J, with 7 bases in the middle. The CDR3 reads CASSWTSTDTQYF. The CDR3 coding sequence is TGTGCCAGCAGTTGGACTAGCACAGATACGCAGTATTTT.

The V and J genes are TRBV4-1 and TRBJ2-7; maybe TRBD2 (5 bases). The CDR3 is 15 amino acids. Germline CDR1 reads MGHRA; CDR2 reads YSYEKL. V was trimmed by 2 bases and J by 0 bases, leaving 11 bases between them. In DNA, the CDR3 is TGCGCCAGCAGCCAAAAAGCGGACTTCTCCTACGAGCAGTACTTC. Protein: CASSQKADFSYEQYF.

The chain carries TRBV4-3 and TRBJ1-5; no reliable D call. Trimming removed 0 bases from V and 5 bases from J, with 11 bases in between. CDR3 size: 15 residues. The V gene's germline CDR1 is LGHNA and CDR2 YSLEER. CDR3 sequence: CASSQDRGNYQPQHF. The CDR3 DNA sequence: TGCGCCAGCAGCCAAGACAGAGGGAACTATCAGCCCCAGCATTTT.

The rearrangement uses TRBV11-2 and TRBJ1-1; no reliable D call. Germline V gene sequence: CDR1 SGHAT, CDR2 FQNNGV. The germline V and J ends were trimmed by 5 bases and 4 bases, with 14 bases remaining between them. The CDR3 sequence is 14 residues long. CDR3 coding DNA: TGTGCCAGCAGCCCCAACGGCGGTCCCACTGAAGCTTTCTTT. Its protein is CASSPNGGPTEAFF. The variable domain in full, with the rest retrieved from reference TRBV11-2 and TRBJ1-1, is EAGVAQSPRYKIIEKRQSVAFWCNPISGHATLYWYQQILGQGPKLLIQFQNNGVVDDSQLPKDRFSAERLKGVDSTLKIQPAKLEDSAVYLCASSPNGGPTEAFFGQGTRLTVV.

The genes are TRBV28 and TRBJ2-7; D is perhaps TRBD1 (6 bases). Germline loops: CDR1 MDHEN, CDR2 SYDVKM. V was pared by 1 base and J by 1 base, with 8 bases between. The CDR3 sequence is 14 residues long. The chain's CDR3 is CASSLFTGSYEQYF. The DNA of the CDR3 is TGTGCCAGCAGTTTATTCACAGGGTCCTACGAGCAGTACTTC.

The CDR3 loop is CASSSFRVAGELFF. In DNA form, the CDR3 reads TGTGCCAGCAGTTCCTTCAGGGTAGCCGGGGAGCTGTTTTTT. V and J are TRBV28 and TRBJ2-2; tentative D call: TRBD1 (5 bases). The germline gives CDR1 MDHEN, CDR2 SYDVKM. This CDR3 spans 14 amino acids. Deletions cut 4 bases from V and 6 bases from J, with 12 bases between.

The gene calls are TRBV7-8 and TRBJ2-3; TRBD2 matches at 9 bases. Germline V gene lookup returns CDR1 SGHVS and CDR2 FQNEAQ. The CDR3 runs to 17 residues. V lost 1 base to trimming and J lost 1 base; unmatched junction nucleotides: 6. CDR3 nucleotide sequence: TGTGCCAGCAGCTTAGGAGGGGCGGGAGGGCGCACAGATACGCAGTATTTT. It translates to CASSLGGAGGRTDTQYF.

This chain links TRBV9 with TRBJ2-7, with TRBD2 as a possible D gene (6 bases). Trimming removed 4 bases from V and 2 bases from J, with 19 bases in between. Germline values: CDR1 SGDLS, CDR2 YYNGEE. The CDR3 is made up of 16 amino acids. CDR3 nucleotide sequence: TGTGCCAGCAGCTCCCCGGGTGGGGGAGGACCCTACGAGCAGTACTTC. It is translated as CASSSPGGGGPYEQYF.

The rearrangement uses TRBV9 and TRBJ2-7, with D perhaps given as TRBD1 or TRBD2 (5 bases each). Germline loops: CDR1 SGDLS, CDR2 YYNGEE. Trimming took 0 bases from V and 2 from J, leaving 12 bases between them. The CDR3 spans 15 residues. The CDR3 loop reads CASSVGGTDPYEQYF. CDR3 in DNA: TGTGCCAGCAGCGTAGGAGGGACGGACCCCTACGAGCAGTACTTC. Variable domain in full (rest from reference TRBV9 and TRBJ2-7): DSGVTQTPKHLITATGQRVTLRCSPRSGDLSVYWYQQSLDQGLQFLIQYYNGEERAKGNILERFSAQQFPDLHSELNLSSLELGDSALYFCASSVGGTDPYEQYFGPGTRLTVT.

The chain is built from TRBV7-6 and TRBJ2-4; no clear D. Germline V CDR1 and CDR2: SGHVS, FNYEAQ. Trimming took off 1 base at V and 0 bases at J, with 4 bases between the two ends. The CDR3 spans 14 residues. The CDR3 region has the DNA TGTGCCAGCAGCTTAGACGGAGCCAAAAACATTCAGTACTTC. This sequence encodes CASSLDGAKNIQYF.

V and J are TRBV9 and TRBJ1-1, with D possibly TRBD1 on 6 matching bases. The germline gives CDR1 SGDLS, CDR2 YYNGEE. Deletions cut 2 bases from V and 9 bases from J, with 14 bases between. This CDR3 is built from 13 residues. CDR3 region: CASSVGGARKAFF. The CDR3 DNA reads TGTGCCAGCAGCGTCGGGGGGGCGCGGAAAGCTTTCTTT. Complete variable domain (other parts from reference TRBV9 and TRBJ1-1): DSGVTQTPKHLITATGQRVTLRCSPRSGDLSVYWYQQSLDQGLQFLIQYYNGEERAKGNILERFSAQQFPDLHSELNLSSLELGDSALYFCASSVGGARKAFFGQGTRLTVV.

This chain joins TRBV11-2 and TRBJ1-4; D uncertain. This CDR3 contains 15 residues. The germline CDR1 and CDR2 sequences are SGHAT and FQNNGV. Trimming stripped 6 bases from V and 4 bases from J, with 15 bases between. The CDR3 bases are TGTGCCAGCAGTTACTACAGAAGCCGTAATGAAAAACTGTTTTTT. Its protein is CASSYYRSRNEKLFF. Variable domain in full (rest from reference TRBV11-2 and TRBJ1-4): EAGVAQSPRYKIIEKRQSVAFWCNPISGHATLYWYQQILGQGPKLLIQFQNNGVVDDSQLPKDRFSAERLKGVDSTLKIQPAKLEDSAVYLCASSYYRSRNEKLFFGSGTQLSVL.

The table lists this clone with a few counts. This chain joins TRBV11-2 and TRBJ2-7; 10 nucleotides agree with TRBD2. The CDR3 extends over 13 amino acids. Trimming cost V 8 bases and J 6 bases; bases outside gene matches: 7. Germline V gene lookup returns CDR1 SGHAT and CDR2 FQNNGV. The CDR3 sequence: CASSLAGAAEQYF. The CDR3 DNA follows: TGTGCCAGCTCGCTAGCGGGAGCTGCCGAGCAGTACTTC.

The rearrangement links TRBV7-8 to TRBJ2-3; D is uncertain. Germline V gene lookup returns CDR1 SGHVS and CDR2 FQNEAQ. The CDR3 extends over 17 amino acids. V gave up 1 base and J gave up 2 bases, with 16 bases separating them. CDR3 DNA: TGTGCCAGCAGCTTAGAGGCTAGAACGCGCGACACAGATACGCAGTATTTT. Residues: CASSLEARTRDTDTQYF. Full variable domain (missing parts from reference TRBV7-8 and TRBJ2-3): GAGVSQSPRYKVAKRGQDVALRCDPISGHVSLFWYQQALGQGPEFLTYFQNEAQLDKSGLPSDRFFAERPEGSVSTLKIQRTQQEDSAVYLCASSLEARTRDTDTQYFGPGTRLTVL.

This chain links TRBV23-1 with TRBJ2-1, with D possibly called TRBD1 or TRBD2 (6 bases each). TRBV23-1 is given ORF status, its function remaining uncertain. The CDR3 totals 18 residues. The V gene lost 0 bases and the J gene lost 1 base, with 16 bases spanning the gap. CDR3 nucleotide sequence: TGCGCCAGCAGTCAATCAGGGACTCAGGGGAGATCCTACAATGAGCAGTTCTTC. Its translation is CASSQSGTQGRSYNEQFF.

The chain joins TRBV7-6 to TRBJ1-3; D unclear. Trimming left V 3 bases short and J 4 bases short, with 4 bases between. This CDR3 contains 12 residues. CDR1 and CDR2 from the germline V gene are SGHVS and FNYEAQ. CDR3 protein: CASSLGGNTIYF. In DNA form, the CDR3 reads TGTGCCAGCAGCTTGGGGGGAAACACCATATATTTT.

This sequence joins TRBV4-3 and TRBJ1-5; 8 nucleotides align to TRBD1. J was trimmed by 2 bases and V by 0 bases; bases with no gene match: 9. The CDR3 length is 18 residues. Germline lookup yields CDR1 LGHNA and CDR2 YSLEER. As DNA, the CDR3 is TGCGCCAGCAGCCAAGATACCGTGACAGGGGTCGGCAATCAGCCCCAGCATTTT. Protein sequence: CASSQDTVTGVGNQPQHF.